The T cell receptor (beta chain) under discussion was sequenced for a study of T cells in Graves' hyperthyroidism and ophthalmopathy. Amplification of TCR beta CDR3 regions was performed using RNA transcripts as template. First-round RT-PCR of the TCR CDR3 relied on the HTBI primer set. Each CDR3 protein is one row after TCRdb ran MiXCR on the multiplex PCR reads. The sample gives 500,000 to 750,000 distinct CDR3 sequences, 15% to 18% of which show up once; roughly 6.6% is in the top ten. The CDR3 is 16 amino acids. The trim removed 3 bases at V and 0 bases at J, leaving 4 bases unmatched. This clonotype was recorded many times. Patients aged 18 to 65 had newly diagnosed hyperthyroidism of under 2 months' duration. PBMCs were sourced from roughly 9.1 ml fresh peripheral blood.

This TCR was sampled from a woman under 40 with Graves' hyperthyroidism. Sequencing was carried out using blood. The rearrangement links TRBV12-3 or TRBV12-4 to TRBJ2-5, with 10 positions matching TRBD2. CDR3 DNA sequence: TGTGCCAGCAGTTTTTGGCTAGCGGGAGACCAAGAGACCCAGTACTTC. It codes for CASSFWLAGDQETQYF.